What follows is one TCR beta chain and its context. Germline lookup yields CDR1 MNHEY and CDR2 SVGAGI. CDR3 length: 15 residues. Trimming removed 0 bases from V and 6 bases from J; junction bases left unmatched: 4. In the original workflow: Reference gene primer amplification in the assay estimated nucleated cell counts. Sequenced by immunoSEQ multiplex PCR; TCRdb stores in-frame clones only, minus some. The V and J calls and clone size are taken from that table; D and trimming were inferred from the DNA. Of 150,000 to 200,000 clones detected, under 80% appear once; the ten largest clones hold 13%. The entry originates in a study of blood T cell repertoires in COVID-19. Study background: The samples span acute and convalescent COVID-19 from the United States, Italy and Spain.

This TCR derives from a man aged 50-59 years who had recovered from COVID-19. This sequence joins TRBV6-5 and TRBJ2-1; 8 bases match TRBD2. The specimen sequenced was peripheral blood. In nucleotides, the CDR3 is TGTGCCAGCAGTTACTCCAGCGGGAGTAGCAATGAGCAGTTCTTC. Protein sequence: CASSYSSGSSNEQFF.